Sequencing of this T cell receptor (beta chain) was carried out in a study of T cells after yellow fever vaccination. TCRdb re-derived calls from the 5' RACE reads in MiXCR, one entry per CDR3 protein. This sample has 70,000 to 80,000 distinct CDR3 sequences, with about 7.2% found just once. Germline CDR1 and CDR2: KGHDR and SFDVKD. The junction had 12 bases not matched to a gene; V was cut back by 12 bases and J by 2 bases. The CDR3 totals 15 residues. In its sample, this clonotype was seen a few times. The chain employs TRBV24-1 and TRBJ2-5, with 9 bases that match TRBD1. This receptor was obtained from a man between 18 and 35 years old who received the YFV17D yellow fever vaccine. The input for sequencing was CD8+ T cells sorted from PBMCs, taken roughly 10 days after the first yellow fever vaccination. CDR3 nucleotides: TGTGCCGGTCAGGACAGGGGAGACTTTCAAGAGACCCAGTACTTC. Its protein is CAGQDRGDFQETQYF.